This is a list of T cell receptor beta chains from one sample in a study of T cells in Graves' hyperthyroidism and ophthalmopathy. MiXCR, applied by TCRdb to the multiplex PCR reads, yields one record per CDR3 protein. The table shows hundreds of thousands of distinct CDR3 sequences, with over 35% occurring only once. The specimen sequenced was blood. Source of these receptors: a man aged 18 to 30 with Graves' hyperthyroidism. The CDR3 runs from the conserved cysteine through the conserved F or W. D genes are given only for firm matches. Clone size appears in some rows only: once, few, many, or a class for an expanded clone.

v_gene,abundance,j_gene,d_gene,CDR3nt,CDR3aa
TRBV10-3,few,TRBJ1-5,TRBD1,TGTGCCAGTAAGCGGACAGGGGTTGGGAGCAATCAGCCCCAGCATTTT,CASKRTGVGSNQPQHF
TRBV7-7,many,TRBJ2-7,NA,TGTGCTAGCAGCTTAGCGTGGGACTCCGAGCAGTACTTC,CASSLAWDSEQYF
TRBV2,NA,TRBJ2-2,TRBD2,TGTGCCAGCAGTCCCTCCGGCGGGAGACGGAACGGGGAGCTGTTTTTT,CASSPSGGRRNGELFF
TRBV7-2,few,TRBJ1-5,NA,TGTGCCAGCAGCTTAACGATGAGGCAGCCCCAGCATTTT,CASSLTMRQPQHF
TRBV4-1,NA,TRBJ2-5,TRBD2,TGTGCCAGCAGCCCAGAAGCGGGGGGGTCACAAGAGACCCAGTACTTC,CASSPEAGGSQETQYF
TRBV20-1,NA,TRBJ2-2,NA,TGCAGTGCTATCCCGGGGGCCGGGGAGCTGTTTTTT,CSAIPGAGELFF
TRBV25-1,NA,TRBJ2-5,NA,TGTGCCAGCAGTTCCCAGGACTGGGACCGCGGGACCCAGTACTTC,CASSSQDWDRGTQYF
TRBV13,NA,TRBJ1-4,NA,TGTGCCAGCAGTCGTACCGGGGTGGCTAATGAAAAACTGTTCTTT,CASSRTGVANEKLFF
TRBV10-3,NA,TRBJ1-5,NA,TGTGCCAGCAGTTTCTGGGATAGCAATCAGCCCCAGCATTTT,CASSFWDSNQPQHF
TRBV7-9,many,TRBJ1-1,NA,TGTGCCAGCAGTTCTCCTGACGGTCCCCAGGGCACTGAAGCTTTCTTT,CASSSPDGPQGTEAFF
TRBV9,NA,TRBJ2-2,TRBD1,TGTGCCAGCAGCGGTGATGGGACAGGGGCCCTGTTTTTT,CASSGDGTGALFF
TRBV7-9,few,TRBJ2-7,NA,TGTGCCAGCAGCCTCTCGAGGGGGACTGACGAGCAGTACTTC,CASSLSRGTDEQYF
TRBV24-1,NA,TRBJ1-2,NA,TGTGCCAGCTCACCGCGGACAGATGGGTATGGCTACACCTTC,CASSPRTDGYGYTF
TRBV10-3,many,TRBJ1-4,TRBD1,TGTGCCATCAGACCGGGACAGGGGAATGAAAAACTGTTTTTT,CAIRPGQGNEKLFF
TRBV29-1,NA,TRBJ2-6,NA,TGCAGTATTGGGCAGGGCTCTGGGGCCAACGTCCTGACTTTC,CSIGQGSGANVLTF
TRBV19,many,TRBJ1-3,NA,TGTGCCATACAGGGTAACGGAAACACCATATATTTT,CAIQGNGNTIYF
TRBV6-1,few,TRBJ2-5,TRBD2,TGTGCCAGCCGGGGACTAGCGGGAGAGGCGACCCAGTACTTC,CASRGLAGEATQYF
TRBV10-3,NA,TRBJ2-6,NA,TGTGCCATCAGCCCGGGATCTGGGGCCAACGTCCTGACTTTC,CAISPGSGANVLTF
TRBV10-3,NA,TRBJ2-5,TRBD2,TGTGCCATCAGACAGCCGGGACTAGCGGGAGGGAGCCAAGAGACCCAGTACTTC,CAIRQPGLAGGSQETQYF
TRBV7-2,once,TRBJ1-1,TRBD1,TGTGCCAGCAGCTCAGTAGGGGGCGTAGCGGACACTGAAGCTTTCTTT,CASSSVGGVADTEAFF
TRBV29-1,many,TRBJ1-1,NA,TGCAGCGGGGACCCGATGGTTGCTGAAGCTTTCTTT,CSGDPMVAEAFF
TRBV19,NA,TRBJ1-2,TRBD1,TGTGCCAGTAGTATGGACAGGGCTCGTTATGGCTACACCTTC,CASSMDRARYGYTF
TRBV5-1,many,TRBJ1-2,NA,TGCGCCAGCAGCTTTCGGGGCGTGGGTTATGGCTACACCTTC,CASSFRGVGYGYTF
TRBV2,many,TRBJ1-6,TRBD1,TGTGCCAGCAGTGCCGACAGGGATGGTTCACCCCTCCACTTT,CASSADRDGSPLHF
TRBV29-1,NA,TRBJ1-4,NA,TGCAGCGTTGAAGAGGGAGCTAATGAAAAACTGTTTTTT,CSVEEGANEKLFF
TRBV20-1,NA,TRBJ2-7,NA,TGCAGTGCTAGGGCCCTAGAAACTTCCTACGAGCAGTACTTC,CSARALETSYEQYF
TRBV2,once,TRBJ2-7,TRBD1,TGTGCCGGCAGTGAGAGGGCAGGGGGCGGTTACGAGCAGTACTTC,CAGSERAGGGYEQYF
TRBV9,NA,TRBJ2-5,TRBD1,TGTGCCAGCAGCCAAGATCCGGCAGGGGGCCTCAAGACCCAGTACTTC,CASSQDPAGGLKTQYF
TRBV24-1,many,TRBJ1-5,NA,TGTGCCACCTCCAGTGTTTATAGCAATCAGCCCCAGCATTTT,CATSSVYSNQPQHF
TRBV7-8,NA,TRBJ2-6,NA,TGTGCCAGCAGCATAAATCTATGGAACACCGGGGCCAACGTCCTGACTTTC,CASSINLWNTGANVLTF
TRBV12-3/TRBV12-4,NA,TRBJ1-1,NA,TGTGCCAGCAGTTTGGAGTTAGCGGGACGGATGAACACTGAAGCTTTCTTT,CASSLELAGRMNTEAFF
TRBV29-1,NA,TRBJ1-1,NA,TGCAGCTTTGAACAGATGAACACTGAAGCTTTCTTT,CSFEQMNTEAFF
TRBV12-3/TRBV12-4,NA,TRBJ2-5,TRBD1,TGTGCCAGCAGCCCCTGGGACAGGAAGACAGAGACCCAGTACTTC,CASSPWDRKTETQYF